These T cell receptor beta chains were read from a single sample in a study of blood T cell repertoires in COVID-19. Here immunoSEQ multiplex PCR was the method, and the copy in TCRdb shows in-frame clones only, minus some. The sample comprises 200,000 to 300,000 clones, 70% to 90% of which are singletons, and about 4% rests with the top ten. Sequenced: peripheral blood. The receptors come from a man aged 50-60 years with acute or convalescent COVID-19. Both conserved end residues are trimmed from each CDR3.

TRBJ1-2	TRBV6-2/TRBV6-3	ASSYSSRVGGYT
TRBJ2-5	TRBV6-1	ASSELGLMQETQY
TRBJ1-5	TRBV7-8	ASSLGTYNQPQH
TRBJ1-1	TRBV7-9	ASSLNFGTEYLNTEAF
TRBJ2-7	TRBV2	ASRQSPSYEQY
TRBJ1-2	TRBV29-1	SVVSFSNYGYT
TRBJ1-6	TRBV10-1	ASSVTGNSPLH
TRBJ1-3	TRBV7-9	ASSFGQGGGNTIY
TRBJ1-6	TRBV7-9	ASSLPVFTEPLH
TRBJ1-3	TRBV14	ASSLLDGYTIY
TRBJ2-4	TRBV5-4	ASSWTGGLAGAKNIQY
TRBJ1-5	TRBV5-6	ASSLWAGRNQPQH
TRBJ1-5	TRBV5-5	ASSLGQGMQPQH
TRBJ2-3	TRBV7-9	ASSPPLTDRIRSQY
TRBJ2-5	TRBV27	ASSLSGSLQTQY
TRBJ1-5	TRBV25-1	ASSARVSNQPQH
TRBJ2-3	TRBV11-2	ASSLSEVDTQY
TRBJ1-5	TRBV30	AWSVLGTGLNQPQH
TRBJ1-5	TRBV10-2	ASSPRISNQPQH
TRBJ2-5	TRBV24-1	ATSDSGQGGETQY
TRBJ2-1	TRBV6-4	ASSDGQSSYNEQF
TRBJ2-3	TRBV7-8	ASTVGLAGGLTDTQY
TRBJ1-2	TRBV27	ASSLSRQGSNYGYT
TRBJ2-7	TRBV4-1	ASSQGVAGEYEQY
TRBJ2-3	TRBV7-9	ASSGKTGGADTQY
TRBJ1-1	TRBV21-1	ASTLQGQGNTEAF
TRBJ1-6	TRBV11-2	ASSPQGGLSGYYNSPLH
TRBJ2-5	TRBV6-5	ASRTRRTGQETQY
TRBJ1-3	TRBV28	ASSRNTIY
TRBJ1-4	TRBV19	ASSTLDRGNEKLF
TRBJ2-5	TRBV11-2	ASTPGTGISETQY
TRBJ2-2	TRBV11-3	ASSQDTGELF
TRBJ1-2	TRBV6-6	ASRRMQGAEGYT
TRBJ1-4	TRBV9	ASSVGAETNEKLF
TRBJ2-7	TRBV5-1	ASSLYASGSEQY
TRBJ1-3	TRBV6-6	ASSPAGNTIY
TRBJ1-1	TRBV11-3	ASSRGGSYTEAF
TRBJ1-4	TRBV19	ASSIGQGEKLF
TRBJ1-6	TRBV2	ASRGDGPGAYNSPLH
TRBJ1-5	TRBV5-8	ASSWGQPDQPQH
TRBJ2-1	TRBV19	ASSIVSGRGRSYNEQF
TRBJ2-7	TRBV9	ASSVEGGNSYEQY
TRBJ2-7	TRBV7-2	ASSAGQHYEQY
TRBJ1-1	TRBV4-2	ASSQGDTFHAF
TRBJ2-3	TRBV10-3	AIRPGTSGGAPDTQY
TRBJ2-5	TRBV11-2	ASSSSRDRVETQY
TRBJ2-7	TRBV5-4	ASSLGQGVYEQY
TRBJ2-7	TRBV30	AWSVRAGNSYEQY
TRBJ1-3	TRBV5-1	ASSMAGDSGNTIY
TRBJ2-5	TRBV12-3/TRBV12-4	ASSPQDGETQY